This T cell receptor beta chain was captured by sequencing in a study of cytomegalovirus exposure and HLA in healthy donors. Notes on the study in general: Trimming of TCR beta V- and J-genes showed a link, identified in a later analysis, to a missense DCLRE1C variant.

A word on this clone: What it recognizes is unknown.

The CDR3 contains 13 residues. Germline-derived CDR1 and CDR2 are SGHTA and FQGNSA. V was trimmed by 6 bases and J by 5 bases, leaving 11 bases between them. At the time of sampling, donors were nominally healthy, though unrecorded immune exposures were likely. PCR involved 60 Vbeta and 13 Jbeta primers. Clones were sequenced by immunoSEQ multiplex PCR, and TCRdb holds only the in-frame ones, with some missing. Counted here are a few hundred thousand clones, roughly four fifths occurring once; the ten biggest clones make up approximately 10%. The sample was PBMCs. The clonotype was recovered from a woman between 50 and 59 years old in good health and CMV-seropositive. V usage is TRBV7-2 and J usage is TRBJ2-1; D possibly corresponds to TRBD2 (5 bases). CDR3 loop: CASSKDLNNEQFF. DNA for the CDR3: TGTGCCAGCAGTAAGGACTTAAACAATGAGCAGTTCTTC.